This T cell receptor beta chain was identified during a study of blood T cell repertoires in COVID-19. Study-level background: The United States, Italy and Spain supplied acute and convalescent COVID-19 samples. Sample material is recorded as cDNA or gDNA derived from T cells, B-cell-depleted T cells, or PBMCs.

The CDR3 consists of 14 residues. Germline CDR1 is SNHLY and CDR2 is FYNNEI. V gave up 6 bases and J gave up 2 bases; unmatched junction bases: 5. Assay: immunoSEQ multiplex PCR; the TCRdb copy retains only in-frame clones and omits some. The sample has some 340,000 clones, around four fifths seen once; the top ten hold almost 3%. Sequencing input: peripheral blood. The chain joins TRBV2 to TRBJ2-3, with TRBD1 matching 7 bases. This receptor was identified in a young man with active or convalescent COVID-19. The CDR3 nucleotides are TGTGCCAGCAGCCCGGGACAGCTCACAGATACGCAGTATTTT. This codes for CASSPGQLTDTQYF.